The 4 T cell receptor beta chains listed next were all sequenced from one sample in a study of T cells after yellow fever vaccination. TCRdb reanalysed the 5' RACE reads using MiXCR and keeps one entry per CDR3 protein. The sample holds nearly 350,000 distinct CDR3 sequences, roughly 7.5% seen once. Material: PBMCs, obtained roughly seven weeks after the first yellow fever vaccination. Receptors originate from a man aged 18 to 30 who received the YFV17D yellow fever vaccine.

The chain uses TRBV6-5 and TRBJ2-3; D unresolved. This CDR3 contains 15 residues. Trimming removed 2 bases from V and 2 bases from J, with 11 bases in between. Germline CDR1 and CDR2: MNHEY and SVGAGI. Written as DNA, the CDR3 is TGTGCCAGCAGTTACAAGGGTTTTGACACAGATACGCAGTATTTT. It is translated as CASSYKGFDTDTQYF.

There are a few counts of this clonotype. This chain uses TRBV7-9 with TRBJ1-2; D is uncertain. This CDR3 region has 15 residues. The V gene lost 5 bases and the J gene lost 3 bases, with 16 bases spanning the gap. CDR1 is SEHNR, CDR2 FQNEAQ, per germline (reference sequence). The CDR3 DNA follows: TGTGCCAGCAGCGGTTTTATGTCGCTTGACTATGGCTACACCTTC. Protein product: CASSGFMSLDYGYTF.

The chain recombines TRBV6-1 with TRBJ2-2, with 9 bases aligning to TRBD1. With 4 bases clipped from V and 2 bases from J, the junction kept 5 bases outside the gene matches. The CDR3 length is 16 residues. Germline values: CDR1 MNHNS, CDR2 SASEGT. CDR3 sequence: CASSGGQGINTGELFF. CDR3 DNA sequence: TGTGCCAGCAGTGGGGGACAGGGTATCAACACCGGGGAGCTGTTTTTT.

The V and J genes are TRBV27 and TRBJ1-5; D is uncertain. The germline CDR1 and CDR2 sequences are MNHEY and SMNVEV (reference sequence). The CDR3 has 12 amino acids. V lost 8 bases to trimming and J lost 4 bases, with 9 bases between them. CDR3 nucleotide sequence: TGTGCCAGCGGGATCGCGAATCAGCCCCAGCATTTT. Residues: CASGIANQPQHF.